This T cell receptor (beta chain) was sequenced in a study of regulatory T cells in long-lasting Graves disease. General study findings and limits: Repertoires from persistent disease leaned toward TRBV28, TRBJ1-2 and TRBJ2-5.

iRepertoire HTBI primers and Arm-PCR of CDR3 regions built TCR beta libraries. TCRdb itself ran the multiplex PCR reads through MiXCR, one entry per CDR3 protein. This table holds about 620,000 distinct CDR3 sequences, 15% to 20% found once. The time point was: newly diagnosed GD, antithyroid drugs for less than 3 months. PBMC RNA served as the TCR library source. The germline V and J ends were trimmed by 10 bases and 0 bases, with 4 bases remaining between them. Germline CDR1 reads MDHEN; CDR2 reads SYDVKM. The CDR3 has 12 amino acids. In the case of this clonotype: No antigen is known for it.

The same data also contributed to another study, on T cells in Graves' hyperthyroidism and ophthalmopathy. According to that study: If no ophthalmopathy progression occurred within 18 months, Graves' hyperthyroidism was stable. During a first-round RT-PCR of the TCR CDR3, the HTBI primer set was used.

The source of this sequence is a woman aged 30 to 39 with Graves disease. Sequencing was performed on peripheral blood mononuclear cells (PBMCs), taken at new diagnosis, from a patient treated with antithyroid drugs. This chain links TRBV28 with TRBJ2-6; D is ambiguous. The CDR3 sequence: CATNSGANVLTF. The CDR3 DNA follows: TGTGCCACCAACTCTGGGGCCAACGTCCTGACTTTC.